The 22 T cell receptor beta chains listed next were all sequenced from one sample in a study of blood T cell repertoires in COVID-19. Clones were read by immunoSEQ multiplex PCR, and TCRdb kept only the in-frame ones, dropping some. The sample consists of 150,000 to 200,000 clones, 80% to 90% of them appearing once. The sequencing sample was made of peripheral blood. These receptor sequences come from a human donor with active or convalescent COVID-19. The donor label of this sample is uncertain.

This clone has a single count. CDR3 coding DNA: TGTGCCAGCAGCCGCGGGGGGACCCCCTCTGGGGCCAACGTCCTGACTTTC. The encoded protein is CASSRGGTPSGANVLTF. V and J are TRBV28 and TRBJ2-6, with 8 positions matching TRBD2. With V trimmed by 6 bases and J by 0 bases, 7 bases remained unmatched. The CDR3 runs 17 residues. CDR1 is MDHEN and CDR2 is SYDVKM in the germline V gene.

V usage is TRBV12-3 or TRBV12-4 and J usage is TRBJ1-2; no clear D gene. Trimming took off 1 base at V and 3 bases at J, with 6 bases between the two ends. This CDR3 region has 13 residues. The CDR3 nucleotides read TGTGCCAGCAGTTTAGGGGCAGACTATGGCTACACCTTC. Protein product: CASSLGADYGYTF.

The CDR3 region has the DNA TGTGCCAGCAGCTCCGGGACAGCTAAAAGCTCCTACAATGAGCAGTTCTTC. Encoded protein: CASSSGTAKSSYNEQFF. The rearrangement links TRBV5-4 to TRBJ2-1; the match to TRBD1 covers 7 bases. The V gene's germline CDR1 is SGHNT and CDR2 YYREEE (reference sequence). The V and J ends lost 3 bases and 0 bases, in that order; junction bases with no gene match: 9. The CDR3 loop spans 17 amino acids.

V and J are TRBV7-2 and TRBJ1-5; D perhaps matches TRBD1 (6 bases). Germline values: CDR1 SGHTA, CDR2 FQGNSA. V lost 5 bases, J lost 2 bases, and 16 bases lay in between. The CDR3 sequence is 16 residues long. The CDR3 DNA sequence: TGTGCCAGCAGCCACCCAGCAAAGGGGGGCAATCAGCCCCAGCATTTT. Its protein is CASSHPAKGGNQPQHF.

The chain's CDR3 is CASSSGTSGRAGWTDTQYF. The CDR3 DNA reads as TGTGCCAGCAGCTCCGGAACTAGCGGGAGGGCCGGATGGACAGATACGCAGTATTTT. V gene TRBV5-4 combines with J gene TRBJ2-3, with TRBD2 identical over 13 bases. V lost 3 bases and J lost 3; bases outside the gene matches: 13. Germline V gene sequence: CDR1 SGHNT, CDR2 YYREEE (reference sequence). The CDR3 totals 19 residues.

The chain links TRBV19 to TRBJ2-1; the match to TRBD2 covers 8 bases. Germline loops: CDR1 LNHDA, CDR2 SQIVND (reference sequence). The CDR3 has 18 residues. V lost 3 bases to trimming and J lost 0 bases; unmatched junction nucleotides: 10. The CDR3 DNA sequence: TGTGCCAGTAGTATCCAGGCGGGGGGTAGAAGCTCCTACAATGAGCAGTTCTTC. Translation gives CASSIQAGGRSSYNEQFF.

This clone was counted a few times. V gene TRBV7-9 combines with J gene TRBJ1-1; D is undetermined. Germline assignment: CDR1 SEHNR and CDR2 FQNEAQ (reference sequence). The CDR3 contains 14 residues. Trimming removed 5 bases from V and 4 bases from J, with 14 bases in between. The CDR3 here is CASSPLPTGTEAFF. The CDR3, as DNA: TGTGCCAGCAGCCCACTTCCGACTGGCACTGAAGCTTTCTTT.

The chain combines TRBV5-1 with TRBJ2-4, with 7 nucleotides matching TRBD2. The germline CDR1 and CDR2 sequences are SGHRS and YFSETQ. CDR3 length: 16 amino acids. Losses at the gene ends were 1 base for V and 0 bases for J; bases not matched to a gene: 4. The CDR3 DNA reads as TGCGCCAGCAGCTTGAGCGGGGCTTTAGCCAAAAACATTCAGTACTTC. Protein product: CASSLSGALAKNIQYF.

V gene TRBV6-5 combines with J gene TRBJ2-1; D call uncertain. The germline CDR1 and CDR2 sequences are MNHEY and SVGAGI. V shed 5 bases and J shed 0 bases, with 11 bases lying between them. The CDR3 covers 15 residues. The CDR3 here is CASSRNSLSYNEQFF. CDR3 in DNA: TGTGCCAGCAGTCGGAATAGCCTCTCCTACAATGAGCAGTTCTTC.

This chain links TRBV24-1 with TRBJ2-2; TRBD2 might be the D (5 bases). Germline CDR1 KGHDR, CDR2 SFDVKD. V was trimmed by 6 bases and J by 1 base, leaving 14 bases between them. This CDR3 region has 16 residues. CDR3 residues: CATSSLSGENTGELFF. CDR3 sequence (DNA): TGTGCCACCAGTAGTTTGTCCGGGGAGAACACCGGGGAGCTGTTTTTT.

The chain recombines TRBV7-2 with TRBJ2-1; D gene unclear. The germline V gene encodes CDR1 SGHTA and CDR2 FQGNSA. CDR3 length: 11 amino acids. V was clipped by 11 bases and J by 7 bases, with 12 bases between them. CDR3 amino acids: CAPLIGNEQFF. The CDR3 DNA reads as TGTGCCCCCCTTATCGGGAATGAGCAGTTCTTC.

CDR3: CASSERQGAGYTF. The CDR3 nucleotides read TGTGCCAGCAGCGAAAGACAGGGGGCTGGCTACACCTTC. V gene TRBV16 combines with J gene TRBJ1-2, with 10 bases that match TRBD1. The V segment lost 5 bases and the J segment 7 bases; nucleotides outside the gene matches: 4. The CDR3 runs 13 residues. In germline, CDR1 is KGHSY, CDR2 FQNENV.

This chain links TRBV19 with TRBJ1-3, with 8 bases lining up with TRBD1. Germline V gene sequence: CDR1 LNHDA, CDR2 SQIVND (reference sequence). The trim removed 5 bases at V and 2 bases at J, leaving 5 bases unmatched. This CDR3 spans 15 amino acids. This CDR3 is CASSLTGGTGNTIYF. The DNA for the CDR3 is TGTGCCAGTAGTCTAACAGGGGGGACTGGAAACACCATATATTTT.

The chain uses TRBV6-5 and TRBJ2-3, with 7 bases fitting TRBD2. J was trimmed by 5 bases and V by 4 bases; bases with no gene match: 9. The CDR3 covers 15 residues. Per germline, CDR1 MNHEY and CDR2 SVGAGI. CDR3 sequence: CASSFSGAFRDTQYF. DNA for the CDR3: TGTGCCAGCAGTTTCAGCGGGGCCTTTCGAGATACGCAGTATTTT.

There are a few counts of this clone. The rearrangement links TRBV7-9 to TRBJ1-1; 10 bases are shared with TRBD1. Germline CDR1 and CDR2: SEHNR and FQNEAQ (reference sequence). The CDR3 runs to 13 residues. The V segment lost 4 bases and the J segment 8 bases; nucleotides outside the gene matches: 4. The CDR3 protein is CASSYGQGEEAFF. DNA of the CDR3: TGTGCCAGCAGCTACGGACAGGGGGAGGAAGCTTTCTTT. Full variable domain (rest looked up from reference TRBV7-9 and TRBJ1-1): DTGVSQNPRHKITKRGQNVTFRCDPISEHNRLYWYRQTLGQGPEFLTYFQNEAQLEKSRLLSDRFSAERPKGSFSTLEIQRTEQGDSAMYLCASSYGQGEEAFFGQGTRLTVV.

V gene TRBV7-3 combines with J gene TRBJ2-3; D gene unclear. Germline-derived CDR1 and CDR2 are SGHTA and FQGTGA. CDR3 length: 15 amino acids. With 4 bases removed from V and 0 bases from J, the gap between germline ends came to 11 bases. The CDR3 coding sequence is TGTGCCAGCAGCTCCCCTACTGCTAGCACAGATACGCAGTATTTT. This translates into CASSSPTASTDTQYF.

This CDR3 is CASSLREINEQFF. CDR3 nucleotides: TGCGCCAGCAGCTTGCGGGAAATCAATGAGCAGTTCTTC. V is TRBV5-1 and J is TRBJ2-1, with D possibly matching TRBD2 (5 bases). CDR1 and CDR2 from the germline V gene are SGHRS and YFSETQ. Trimming took 1 base from V and 6 from J, leaving 8 bases between them. CDR3 length equals 13 residues.

The rearrangement joins TRBV2 to TRBJ1-5; D not resolved. The CDR3 has 15 amino acids. Germline values: CDR1 SNHLY, CDR2 FYNNEI. The V end was cut by 3 bases, the J end by 0 bases, with 9 bases between. The CDR3 bases are TGTGCCAGCAGTGATTTGACATATAGCAATCAGCCCCAGCATTTT. Protein: CASSDLTYSNQPQHF.

V and J are TRBV4-2 and TRBJ2-3; 9 bases line up with TRBD2. The CDR3 consists of 16 residues. The V gene's germline CDR1 is LGHNA and CDR2 YNFKEQ. V gave up 4 bases and J gave up 2 bases; unmatched junction bases: 7. The CDR3 region has the DNA TGTGCCAGCAGCCCAGGGGCGGGAGGGAACACAGATACGCAGTATTTT. Its translation is CASSPGAGGNTDTQYF.

The V gene is TRBV7-3, the J gene TRBJ2-7, with TRBD2 matching 7 bases. V lost 5 bases to trimming and J lost 7 bases; unmatched junction nucleotides: 8. This CDR3 has 13 amino acids. CDR1 SGHTA and CDR2 FQGTGA come from the germline V gene. CDR3 protein: CASSPTGGGEQYF. CDR3 DNA sequence: TGTGCCAGCAGCCCCACGGGGGGAGGTGAGCAGTACTTC.

The chain links TRBV3-1 (or the pseudogene TRBV3-2) to TRBJ1-6; D unresolved. The CDR3 is made up of 15 amino acids. Looked up from germline, CDR1 is LGHDT and CDR2 is YNNKEL (reference sequence). Trimming left V 4 bases short and J 7 bases short, with 14 bases between. CDR3 nucleotides: TGTGCCAGCAGCCCCGGGTCTTATAGGAATTCACCCCTCCACTTT. Its translation is CASSPGSYRNSPLHF.

J is TRBJ2-3 and V is TRBV30, with D uncertain. Trimming took 5 bases from V and 6 from J, leaving 12 bases between them. The CDR3 contains 12 residues. CDR1 is GTSNPN, CDR2 SVGIG, per germline (reference sequence). The DNA of the CDR3 is TGTGCCTGGGGGATTCAGGCGGATACGCAGTATTTT. Translating gives CAWGIQADTQYF.